These 8 T cell receptor beta chains originate from one sample sequenced in a study of T cells in Graves' hyperthyroidism and ophthalmopathy. Amplification of TCR beta CDR3 regions used RNA as the template. A set of HTBI primers served as the primers for a first-round RT-PCR of the TCR CDR3. TCRdb used MiXCR to reprocess the multiplex PCR reads, holding one entry per CDR3 protein. The sample yields 250,000 to 300,000 distinct CDR3 sequences, roughly 15% seen once. The sequenced sample was blood. The receptors come from a woman aged 40 to 50 with Graves' hyperthyroidism.

This clonotype was detected ten times or more. The rearrangement joins TRBV20-1 to TRBJ2-1; tentative D call: TRBD2 (6 bases). V was clipped by 3 bases and J by 3 bases, with 9 bases between them. This CDR3 is built from 13 residues. Germline V gives CDR1 DFQATT, CDR2 SNEGSKA (reference sequence). The chain's CDR3 is CSARRRVYNEQFF. The CDR3 nucleotides are TGCAGTGCTAGGCGGAGGGTCTACAATGAGCAGTTCTTC.

This clonotype has ten or more counts. The J gene is TRBJ2-2, the V gene TRBV2; D gene unclear. The CDR3 covers 15 residues. Per the germline V gene, CDR1 is SNHLY and CDR2 is FYNNEI. Trimming removed 7 bases at V and 0 bases at J, with 12 bases between. CDR3 region: CASKSGVSNTGELFF. As DNA, the CDR3 is TGTGCCAGCAAGTCCGGAGTATCGAACACCGGGGAGCTGTTTTTT. The full variable domain, its missing parts supplied by reference TRBV2 and TRBJ2-2, is EPEVTQTPSHQVTQMGQEVILRCVPISNHLYFYWYRQILGQKVEFLVSFYNNEISEKSEIFDDQFSVERPDGSNFTLKIRSTKLEDSAMYFCASKSGVSNTGELFFGEGSRLTVL.

This clonotype was observed at least ten times. The chain recombines TRBV5-1 with TRBJ1-6, with D possibly TRBD1 on 5 matching bases. The CDR3 extends over 15 amino acids. CDR1 and CDR2 (germline): SGHRS, YFSETQ. V lost 4 bases and J lost 6, with 14 bases in between. CDR3 bases: TGCGCCAGCAGCCCAACCGGGACGGGTAATTCACCCCTCCACTTT. It specifies CASSPTGTGNSPLHF.

This clonotype was counted once. V gene TRBV7-9 combines with J gene TRBJ2-3; TRBD2 agrees at 7 bases. The CDR3 spans 14 residues. Looked up from germline, CDR1 is SEHNR and CDR2 is FQNEAQ (reference sequence). V trimming: 11 bases; J trimming: 3 bases; junction bases outside the gene matches: 11. This chain's CDR3 is CARTSGLVTDTQYF. CDR3 DNA: TGTGCCCGCACCTCTGGACTAGTAACAGATACGCAGTATTTT.

This clonotype showed up many times. This chain joins TRBV18 and TRBJ1-4, with 10 bases aligning to TRBD1. CDR1 KGHSH and CDR2 LQKENI come from the germline V gene. Germline trimming cut 6 bases from V and 4 bases from J; bases unmatched to any gene: 5. The CDR3 extends over 15 amino acids. The CDR3 DNA sequence: TGTGCCAGCTCTCCGGGACAGGGGATTAATGAAAAACTGTTTTTT. It specifies CASSPGQGINEKLFF.

There are many counts of this clonotype. The chain joins TRBV27 to TRBJ2-7; D may be TRBD2 (6 bases). The CDR3 contains 13 residues. V lost 3 bases and J lost 3, with 9 bases in between. Germline values: CDR1 MNHEY, CDR2 SMNVEV (reference sequence). CDR3 DNA sequence: TGTGCCAGCAGTTTTCGGGAGCACTACGAGCAGTACTTC. Its protein product is CASSFREHYEQYF.

The V and J genes are TRBV20-1 and TRBJ1-4; a possible D gene is TRBD1 (6 bases). The CDR3 loop spans 18 amino acids. Germline assignment: CDR1 DFQATT and CDR2 SNEGSKA (reference sequence). V dropped 0 bases and J dropped 4 bases, with 21 bases sitting between them. The CDR3 loop is CSARDRTAVNYYNEKLFF. CDR3 coding DNA: TGCAGTGCTAGAGATCGGACAGCCGTCAACTACTATAATGAAAAACTGTTTTTT.

This clonotype came up many times. The rearrangement links TRBV6-1 to TRBJ1-5; D gene ambiguous. The CDR3 runs to 13 residues. The germline gives CDR1 MNHNS, CDR2 SASEGT. The V end was cut by 4 bases, the J end by 6 bases, with 10 bases between. The CDR3 region is CASSVEGGQPQHF. As DNA, the CDR3 is TGTGCCAGCAGTGTCGAGGGCGGTCAGCCCCAGCATTTT.